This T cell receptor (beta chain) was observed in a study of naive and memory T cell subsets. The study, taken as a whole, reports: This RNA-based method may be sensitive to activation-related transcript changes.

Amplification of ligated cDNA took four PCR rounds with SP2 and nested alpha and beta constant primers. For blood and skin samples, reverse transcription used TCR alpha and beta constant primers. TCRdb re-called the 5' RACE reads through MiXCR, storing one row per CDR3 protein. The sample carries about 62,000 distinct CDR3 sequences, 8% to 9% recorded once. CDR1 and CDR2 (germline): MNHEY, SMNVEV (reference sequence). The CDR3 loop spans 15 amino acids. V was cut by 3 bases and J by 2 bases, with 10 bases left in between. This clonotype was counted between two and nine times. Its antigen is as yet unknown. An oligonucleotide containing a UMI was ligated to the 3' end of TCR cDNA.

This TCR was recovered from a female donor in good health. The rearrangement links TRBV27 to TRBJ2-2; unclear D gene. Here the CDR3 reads CASSFLNLNTGELFF. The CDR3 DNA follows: TGTGCCAGCAGTTTCCTTAATCTAAACACCGGGGAGCTGTTTTTT.